Below, 6 T cell receptor beta chains from the same sample are listed, as sequenced in a study of OX40 agonist ivuxolimab in advanced cancers. Clones were read by immunoSEQ multiplex PCR, and TCRdb kept only the in-frame ones, dropping some. This sample yields around 62,000 clones, of which over 65% are seen a single time; approximately 0.68% belongs to the top ten. Sequenced material: CD4+ or CD8+ T cells sorted from blood, taken in a trial of the OX40 agonist ivuxolimab. Receptors were obtained from an adult with an advanced solid tumor such as melanoma, head and neck, liver or kidney cancer.

The chain has TRBV19 and TRBJ1-2, with D uncertain. CDR1 and CDR2 from the germline V gene are LNHDA and SQIVND (reference sequence). The CDR3 runs to 15 residues. Deletions cut 3 bases from V and 0 bases from J, with 11 bases between. Here the CDR3 DNA reads TGTGCCAGTAGTATCGGGCAGGTAGCTAACTATGGCTACACCTTC. Translation: CASSIGQVANYGYTF.

The chain links TRBV9 to TRBJ2-5; D not resolved. The V and J ends lost 2 bases and 1 base respectively, with 12 bases between them. CDR1 and CDR2 (germline): SGDLS, YYNGEE. This CDR3 is built from 15 residues. The CDR3 nucleotides are TGTGCCAGCAGCGTGGGTGCGTTCTCCCAAGAGACCCAGTACTTC. Its protein product is CASSVGAFSQETQYF.

The rearrangement links TRBV7-2 to TRBJ2-3, with TRBD2 matching over 15 bases. This CDR3 is 16 amino acids long. With V trimmed by 5 bases and J by 7 bases, 7 bases remained unmatched. In germline, CDR1 is SGHTA, CDR2 FQGNSA. CDR3 DNA sequence: TGTGCCAGCAGCCCTGGGACTAGCGGGGGGTTAAATACGCAGTATTTT. Encoded protein: CASSPGTSGGLNTQYF.

The sample holds a few counts of this clone. The V gene is TRBV2, the J gene TRBJ2-2; 7 bases align to TRBD1. This CDR3 has 16 amino acids. V was pared by 2 bases and J by 1 base, with 4 bases of the junction left unmatched. Germline CDR1 SNHLY, CDR2 FYNNEI. Here the CDR3 reads CASSETGAVNTGELFF. The CDR3 nucleotides are TGTGCCAGCAGTGAAACAGGGGCGGTGAACACCGGGGAGCTGTTTTTT.

The chain's CDR3 is CASSQVGGGRNYGYTF. The CDR3 DNA reads as TGTGCCAGCAGCCAAGTGGGAGGGGGCAGGAACTATGGCTACACCTTC. The chain is built from TRBV14 and TRBJ1-2, with 7 bases fitting TRBD1. This CDR3 contains 16 residues. Trimming took 1 base from V and 2 from J; bases not matched to a gene: 7. Germline CDR1 reads SGHDN; CDR2 reads FVKESK.

V usage is TRBV9 and J usage is TRBJ1-5; D gene unclear. This CDR3 is 16 amino acids long. The germline V and J ends were trimmed by 1 base and 2 bases, with 13 bases remaining between them. Germline V gene data show CDR1 as SGDLS and CDR2 as YYNGEE. This CDR3 is CASSVRFGGRNQPQHF. CDR3 coding DNA: TGTGCCAGCAGCGTAAGGTTCGGCGGCCGCAATCAGCCCCAGCATTTT.